The 23 T cell receptor beta chains presented below share a single source sample, sequenced in a study of metastatic and nonmetastatic thyroid tumors. No patient had received any treatment before thyroid surgery. With MiXCR, TCRdb called clones anew from the PCR reads. The table has about 70,000 clones, more than 15% seen once. The sample consisted of blood. The receptors shown here come from a female donor with papillary thyroid cancer or a benign thyroid nodule (not recorded which). Some clones in this sample may be carry-over from other donors' samples.

This clone was detected many times. This chain links TRBV5-8 with TRBJ2-5; a weak D match, TRBD2 (6 bases). Germline CDR1 reads SGHTS; CDR2 reads YDEGEE. Trimming stripped 2 bases from V and 3 bases from J, with 14 bases between. The CDR3 length is 15 residues. The CDR3 loop is CASSFQGGREETQYF. CDR3 in DNA: TGTGCCAGCAGCTTCCAGGGAGGTCGCGAAGAGACCCAGTACTTC.

This clone was seen many times. The chain employs TRBV11-1 and TRBJ1-2; D not resolved. This CDR3 is built from 16 residues. Looked up from germline, CDR1 is SGHAT and CDR2 is FQDESV (reference sequence). V lost 5 bases, J lost 8 bases, and 24 bases lay in between. Written as DNA, the CDR3 is TGTGCCAGCAGCCGACTAACACCAGCGGTGGGAAGAGGCTACACCTTC. Its protein product is CASSRLTPAVGRGYTF. The entire variable domain, with the rest obtained from reference TRBV11-1 and TRBJ1-2, is as follows: EAEVAQSPRYKITEKSQAVAFWCDPISGHATLYWYRQILGQGPELLVQFQDESVVDDSQLPKDRFSAERLKGVDSTLKIQPAELGDSAMYLCASSRLTPAVGRGYTFGSGTRLTVV.

This chain connects TRBV5-4 to TRBJ1-3; D remains ambiguous. The CDR3 has 16 amino acids. V shed 4 bases and J shed 2 bases, with 16 bases lying between them. Germline loops: CDR1 SGHNT, CDR2 YYREEE (reference sequence). CDR3 bases: TGTGCCAGCAGCCCTACCGGGTGTTTTACTGGAAACACCATATATTTT. Protein product: CASSPTGCFTGNTIYF.

Only a few counts were recorded for this clone. The chain is built from TRBV9 and TRBJ2-7; 9 bases fit TRBD1. J gave up 0 bases and V 9 bases, and 19 bases lay outside the gene matches. Germline V gene data show CDR1 as SGDLS and CDR2 as YYNGEE. CDR3 length: 18 residues. CDR3 protein: CANSVLQRETGGSYEQYF. The CDR3 bases are TGTGCCAACAGTGTACTACAAAGAGAGACAGGGGGCTCCTACGAGCAGTACTTC. Full variable domain (outside the CDR3, taken from reference TRBV9 and TRBJ2-7): DSGVTQTPKHLITATGQRVTLRCSPRSGDLSVYWYQQSLDQGLQFLIQYYNGEERAKGNILERFSAQQFPDLHSELNLSSLELGDSALYFCANSVLQRETGGSYEQYFGPGTRLTVT.

On this clone itself: A read error may be the cause here, since a much bigger clone is one base away. The chain employs TRBV28 and TRBJ2-7; unclear D gene. CDR3 size: 17 residues. Germline CDR1 and CDR2: MDHEN and SYDVKM. The CDR3 DNA reads TGTTCCAGCAGTTTCGGATCGGGCCTGGTGACCGTCTACGAGCAGTACTTC. Residues: CSSSFGSGLVTVYEQYF.

This clone has at least ten counts. The same CDR3 can be traced to other DNA sequences in this sample. The chain carries TRBV10-3 and TRBJ1-4, with TRBD1 as a possible D gene (5 bases). Between the trimmed V and J ends, which lost 4 bases and 7 bases, there was a span of 16 bases. Germline CDR1 is ENHRY and CDR2 is SYGVKD. This CDR3 spans 15 amino acids. This chain's CDR3 is CAISVGGRQGEKLFF. The DNA for the CDR3 is TGTGCCATCAGTGTTGGTGGACGCCAGGGTGAAAAACTGTTTTTT.

This clone was picked up many times. CDR3 sequence (DNA): TGTGCCAGTAGTAAAGGGAGTACAGAGTTCTACAATGAGCAGTTCTTC. Its protein product is CASSKGSTEFYNEQFF. The V and J genes are TRBV19 and TRBJ2-1; D is possibly TRBD2 (5 bases). The V gene's germline CDR1 is LNHDA and CDR2 SQIVND (reference sequence). The length of the CDR3 is 16 residues. V was shortened by 4 bases and J by 3 bases, with 16 bases between the two germline ends.

This clone was detected a few times. The genes are TRBV12-3 or TRBV12-4 and TRBJ1-3; D is unclear. This CDR3 region has 13 residues. Trimming cost V 2 bases and J 1 base, with 3 bases left between them. CDR3 nucleotides: TGTGCCAGCAGTTTATCGTCTGGAAACACCATATATTTT. As protein: CASSLSSGNTIYF.

This clone was picked up a small number of times. The gene calls are TRBV6-1 and TRBJ2-7; D perhaps matches TRBD1 (6 bases). Trimming stripped 1 base from V and 4 bases from J, with 8 bases between. Germline CDR1 is MNHNS and CDR2 is SASEGT. The CDR3 extends over 13 amino acids. The DNA for the CDR3 is TGTGCCAGCAGTGAAGACAGGGTTTACGAGCAGTACTTC. This encodes CASSEDRVYEQYF.

On this clone itself: A much larger clone differs from this one at a single base, so this may be a read error. The gene calls are TRBV7-8 and TRBJ1-5, with a weak D call TRBD1 (5 bases). CDR1 and CDR2 from the germline V gene are SGHVS and FQNEAQ. The CDR3 covers 15 residues. CDR3 nucleotide sequence: TGTTCCAGCAGCTTACGTCGGGACGGATATCAGCCCCAGCATTTT. The encoded protein is CSSSLRRDGYQPQHF.

This clone was picked up many times. The chain combines TRBV20-1 with TRBJ2-1; 7 bases line up with TRBD2. Losses at the gene ends were 0 bases for V and 4 bases for J; bases not matched to a gene: 9. Germline-derived CDR1 and CDR2 are DFQATT and SNEGSKA (reference sequence). The CDR3 runs to 16 residues. The CDR3 region is CSARDPLAVEYNEQFF. The CDR3 nucleotides are TGCAGTGCTAGAGATCCCCTAGCGGTCGAATACAATGAGCAGTTCTTC.

This rearrangement joins TRBV7-2 to TRBJ2-5; 14 bases fit TRBD2. J gave up 9 bases and V 1 base, and 4 bases lay outside the gene matches. Germline CDR1 and CDR2: SGHTA and FQGNSA. The CDR3 is 15 residues long. CDR3 sequence: CASSLGTSGGSAQYF. The CDR3 bases are TGTGCCAGCAGCTTAGGGACTAGCGGGGGGAGTGCCCAGTACTTC. Using reference TRBV7-2 and TRBJ2-5 for the parts outside the CDR3, the full variable domain is GAGVSQSPSNKVTEKGKDVELRCDPISGHTALYWYRQSLGQGLEFLIYFQGNSAPDKSGLPSDRFSAERTGGSVSTLTIQRTQQEDSAVYLCASSLGTSGGSAQYFGPGTRLLVL.

Only one count was recorded for this clone. Without the conserved terminal phenylalanine or tryptophan, this CDR3 likely stems from a read error. No DNA is shown, since the ends of the CDR3 on it are uncertain; the CDR3 is the one TCRdb lists. The rearrangement joins TRBV7-3 to TRBJ2-7; the table's TRBD2 call for D was not verified on the DNA. CDR1 and CDR2 (germline): SGHTA, FQGTGA. Termini included, the CDR3 measures 9 amino acids. This CDR3 reads CASSQGLAG.

The rearrangement links TRBV11-2 to TRBJ1-1; D unresolved. The V end was cut by 0 bases, the J end by 3 bases, with 8 bases between. The CDR3 loop spans 14 amino acids. Germline V CDR1 and CDR2: SGHAT, FQNNGV. The CDR3 here is CASSLDNGDTEAFF. The CDR3 coding sequence is TGTGCCAGCAGCTTAGACAACGGAGACACTGAAGCTTTCTTT.

The gene calls are TRBV6-1 and TRBJ1-1; TRBD1 might be the D (5 bases). The CDR3 consists of 15 residues. Trimming removed 6 bases from V and 3 bases from J, with 17 bases in between. Germline values: CDR1 MNHNS, CDR2 SASEGT. The CDR3 reads CASSFRVGLDTEAFF. CDR3 in DNA: TGTGCCAGCAGCTTCAGGGTCGGTCTGGACACTGAAGCTTTCTTT.

The chain couples TRBV2 to TRBJ1-5, with TRBD1 as a possible D gene (6 bases). Germline V lookup: CDR1 SNHLY, CDR2 FYNNEI. Trimming removed 1 base from V and 2 bases from J, with 9 bases in between. The CDR3 is made up of 15 amino acids. The CDR3, as DNA: TGTGCCAGCAGTGAAGTCCCAGGGGGCAATCAGCCCCAGCATTTT. This translates into CASSEVPGGNQPQHF. The full variable domain, its missing parts supplied by reference TRBV2 and TRBJ1-5, is EPEVTQTPSHQVTQMGQEVILRCVPISNHLYFYWYRQILGQKVEFLVSFYNNEISEKSEIFDDQFSVERPDGSNFTLKIRSTKLEDSAMYFCASSEVPGGNQPQHFGDGTRLSIL.

This clone was recorded at least ten times. The gene calls are TRBV6-1 and TRBJ1-1; D gene unclear. Trimming took off 6 bases at V and 4 bases at J, with 12 bases between the two ends. The CDR3 runs 13 residues. CDR1 and CDR2 (germline): MNHNS, SASEGT. CDR3: CASREFWSTEAFF. CDR3 coding DNA: TGTGCCAGCAGGGAATTTTGGAGCACTGAAGCTTTCTTT.

The chain is built from TRBV5-1 and TRBJ2-7; 8 bases are a match to TRBD1. The CDR3 totals 14 residues. Germline V gene sequence: CDR1 SGHRS, CDR2 YFSETQ. Trimming at V came to 4 bases and at J to 6 bases, leaving 9 bases not matched to a gene. CDR3: CASSTGAGGAEQYF. CDR3 DNA sequence: TGCGCCAGCAGCACCGGGGCAGGGGGCGCCGAGCAGTACTTC.

This clone turned up a few times. V gene TRBV28 combines with J gene TRBJ2-2, with 9 bases that match TRBD1. Germline CDR1 and CDR2: MDHEN and SYDVKM. Germline trimming cut 4 bases from V and 1 base from J; bases unmatched to any gene: 1. The CDR3 has 15 residues. Written as DNA, the CDR3 is TGTGCCAGCAGTTCGGGACAGGGGAACACCGGGGAGCTGTTTTTT. Protein product: CASSSGQGNTGELFF.

This clone has just a few counts. This chain links TRBV27 with TRBJ2-7; D uncertain. The germline V gene has CDR1 MNHEY and CDR2 SMNVEV (reference sequence). Trimming pared 8 bases from V and 0 bases from J, leaving 8 bases between. The length of the CDR3 is 12 residues. CDR3 loop: CASGVSSYEQYF. CDR3 DNA sequence: TGTGCCAGCGGGGTAAGCTCCTACGAGCAGTACTTC.

This clone was detected ten times or more. The chain carries TRBV7-8 and TRBJ1-1; 9 bases are a match to TRBD1. The CDR3 covers 15 residues. Germline CDR1 is SGHVS and CDR2 is FQNEAQ. Trimming removed 6 bases from V and 4 bases from J; junction bases left unmatched: 9. CDR3 in DNA: TGTGCCAGCAGATCCGGGACAGGGTACGGCACTGAAGCTTTCTTT. Its protein is CASRSGTGYGTEAFF. Supplemented by reference TRBV7-8 and TRBJ1-1, the full variable domain reads GAGVSQSPRYKVAKRGQDVALRCDPISGHVSLFWYQQALGQGPEFLTYFQNEAQLDKSGLPSDRFFAERPEGSVSTLKIQRTQQEDSAVYLCASRSGTGYGTEAFFGQGTRLTVV.

To note about this clone: A much larger clone lies a single base off, so this may be a read error. The sample carries other DNA sequences with the same CDR3. The CDR3 here is CASSGPGGTVPYNEQFF. The CDR3 DNA reads TGTGCCAGCAGCGGACCTGGGGGGACGGTCCCGTACAATGAGCAGTTCTTC. The J gene is TRBJ2-1, the V gene TRBV9; possible D gene TRBD2, 6 bases. Germline-derived CDR1 and CDR2 are SGDLS and YYNGEE. The ends were cut back, 3 bases at V and 4 bases at J, with 20 bases in the middle. The CDR3 length is 17 residues.

J is TRBJ2-2 and V is TRBV6-5; 9 bases line up with TRBD1. The CDR3 has 15 residues. Per germline, CDR1 MNHEY and CDR2 SVGAGI. The ends lost 2 bases at V and 3 bases at J; junction bases unmatched: 1. DNA for the CDR3: TGTGCCAGCAGTTACCGGACAGGGGACACCGGGGAGCTGTTTTTT. This gives the protein CASSYRTGDTGELFF.